Listed here is a single T cell receptor beta chain. Antigen specificity is unknown. These data originate in a study of T cells in Graves' hyperthyroidism and ophthalmopathy. The CDR3 is 15 amino acids. V was pared by 4 bases and J by 1 base, with 7 bases of the junction left unmatched. What was amplified from RNA transcripts were TCR beta CDR3 regions. Researchers ran a first-round RT-PCR on the TCR CDR3 using the HTBI primer set. A single record per CDR3 protein comes from TCRdb applying MiXCR to the multiplex PCR reads. This sample yields roughly 500,000 distinct CDR3 sequences, of which 40% to 55% are seen a single time; roughly 19% belongs to the top ten. Study conclusions and caveats: The blood repertoire included most of the expanded thyroid clonotypes above 0.001.

This TCR was recovered from an adult woman with Graves' disease, either hyperthyroidism or ophthalmopathy (not recorded which). Sequenced input: peripheral blood or thyroid tissue (not recorded which). This sequence joins TRBV12-3 or TRBV12-4 and TRBJ2-7, with 7 positions matching TRBD1. The CDR3, as DNA: TGTGCCAGCAGTTCACAGGGGATTGGGTCCTACGAGCAGTACTTC. It is translated as CASSSQGIGSYEQYF.